The rows below give T cell receptor beta chains drawn from one sample of a study of regulatory T cells in long-lasting Graves disease. TCRdb independently ran MiXCR on the multiplex PCR reads; one entry per CDR3 protein. The sample consists of approximately 350,000 distinct CDR3 sequences, approximately 12% of them appearing once. This same sample was also taken into another study, of T cells in Graves' hyperthyroidism and ophthalmopathy.

Sequencing was performed on peripheral blood mononuclear cells (PBMCs), taken at new diagnosis, from a patient treated with antithyroid drugs. These receptors all stem from a woman aged 18-29 years with Graves disease. CDR3s include the opening cysteine and the closing phenylalanine or tryptophan. Fields, in order: clone size, V gene, J gene, CDR3 protein. Clone size appears in some rows only: once, few, many, or a class for an expanded clone.

clone_size: many; v_call: TRBV5-1; j_call: TRBJ2-2; cdr3_aa: CASSLRGSPGELFF
clone_size: few; v_call: TRBV4-2; j_call: TRBJ2-5; cdr3_aa: CASSQDYSTVYETQYF
clone_size: few; v_call: TRBV7-3; j_call: TRBJ2-3; cdr3_aa: CASSLEAGGYLMYF
clone_size: NA; v_call: TRBV7-9; j_call: TRBJ1-2; cdr3_aa: CASSLETRVDGYTF
clone_size: NA; v_call: TRBV14; j_call: TRBJ2-7; cdr3_aa: CASSQGASGGYEQYF
clone_size: NA; v_call: TRBV12-3/TRBV12-4; j_call: TRBJ2-2; cdr3_aa: CASSPAGGVAGTGELFF
clone_size: many; v_call: TRBV7-2; j_call: TRBJ2-5; cdr3_aa: CASSLGIRETQYF
clone_size: NA; v_call: TRBV7-3; j_call: TRBJ2-2; cdr3_aa: CASSTMTGSTGELFF
clone_size: many; v_call: TRBV27; j_call: TRBJ1-1; cdr3_aa: CASSLTGGVKAFF
clone_size: many; v_call: TRBV7-3; j_call: TRBJ1-2; cdr3_aa: CASSLTGGEGVTHTF
clone_size: NA; v_call: TRBV6-1; j_call: TRBJ1-2; cdr3_aa: CASTLVGGGYGYTF
clone_size: many; v_call: TRBV7-2; j_call: TRBJ2-3; cdr3_aa: CASSPGRDITQYF
clone_size: NA; v_call: TRBV20-1; j_call: TRBJ1-5; cdr3_aa: CSARTPGQGNQPQHF
clone_size: many; v_call: TRBV20-1; j_call: TRBJ2-3; cdr3_aa: CSADGAPYTDTQYF
clone_size: many; v_call: TRBV20-1; j_call: TRBJ2-1; cdr3_aa: CSARRGTSYNEQFF
clone_size: many; v_call: TRBV11-2; j_call: TRBJ2-3; cdr3_aa: CASSLPWGSGDTQYF
clone_size: many; v_call: TRBV7-8; j_call: TRBJ1-2; cdr3_aa: CASSLQRGAGGAAYGYTF
clone_size: NA; v_call: TRBV11-2; j_call: TRBJ2-7; cdr3_aa: CASSFLSGHFSYEQYF
clone_size: many; v_call: TRBV2; j_call: TRBJ2-5; cdr3_aa: CASSVGTRRGETQYF
clone_size: NA; v_call: TRBV4-1; j_call: TRBJ2-1; cdr3_aa: CASSQGTSGKAYNEQFF
clone_size: once; v_call: TRBV4-3; j_call: TRBJ2-7; cdr3_aa: CASSQGRDINYEQYF
clone_size: many; v_call: TRBV6-1; j_call: TRBJ1-1; cdr3_aa: CASSGAVQHLNTEAFF
clone_size: many; v_call: TRBV29-1; j_call: TRBJ2-7; cdr3_aa: CSVVGGGLQYF
clone_size: many; v_call: TRBV7-8; j_call: TRBJ1-1; cdr3_aa: CASSFSFGGRGGNTEAFF
clone_size: many; v_call: TRBV28; j_call: TRBJ2-7; cdr3_aa: CASSSGTDYEQYF
clone_size: NA; v_call: TRBV24-1; j_call: TRBJ2-3; cdr3_aa: CATSLTRSSTDTQYF
clone_size: many; v_call: TRBV13; j_call: TRBJ2-3; cdr3_aa: CASSLRGPTDTQYF
clone_size: many; v_call: TRBV7-8; j_call: TRBJ2-5; cdr3_aa: CASSPRPVETLEETQYF
clone_size: NA; v_call: TRBV4-3; j_call: TRBJ2-7; cdr3_aa: CASSQDPNYEQYF
clone_size: many; v_call: TRBV11-3; j_call: TRBJ2-1; cdr3_aa: CASSSRQGNEQFF
clone_size: NA; v_call: TRBV29-1; j_call: TRBJ1-6; cdr3_aa: CSVEATFGGREVPSLNSPLHF
clone_size: many; v_call: TRBV27; j_call: TRBJ2-7; cdr3_aa: CASSLAGVGSYEQYF
clone_size: many; v_call: TRBV5-1; j_call: TRBJ1-4; cdr3_aa: CASSLGPVAGEKLFF
clone_size: many; v_call: TRBV20-1; j_call: TRBJ2-5; cdr3_aa: CSRPVGAGGEQETQYF
clone_size: NA; v_call: TRBV7-6; j_call: TRBJ1-1; cdr3_aa: CASSLEMGRTEAFF
clone_size: many; v_call: TRBV7-2; j_call: TRBJ2-3; cdr3_aa: CASSPDRGRDTQYF
clone_size: NA; v_call: TRBV5-1; j_call: TRBJ2-5; cdr3_aa: CATKSAGEQETQYF
clone_size: many; v_call: TRBV2; j_call: TRBJ2-7; cdr3_aa: CASRARQGSYEQYF
clone_size: few; v_call: TRBV29-1; j_call: TRBJ2-4; cdr3_aa: CSATPLDKNIQYF
clone_size: NA; v_call: TRBV6-2/TRBV6-3; j_call: TRBJ2-1; cdr3_aa: CASTLSAFLRTGKYNEQFF
clone_size: many; v_call: TRBV12-3/TRBV12-4; j_call: TRBJ2-7; cdr3_aa: CASSLRDGTYEQYF
clone_size: many; v_call: TRBV12-3/TRBV12-4; j_call: NA; cdr3_aa: CASSFRSGADYNEQFF
clone_size: many; v_call: TRBV20-1; j_call: TRBJ1-1; cdr3_aa: CSARDPFNSRRNLMNTEAFF
clone_size: many; v_call: TRBV18; j_call: TRBJ2-3; cdr3_aa: CASSPPKGRGADTQYF
clone_size: many; v_call: TRBV27; j_call: TRBJ1-5; cdr3_aa: CASSLRWGDLSNQPQHF
clone_size: many; v_call: TRBV7-8; j_call: TRBJ2-5; cdr3_aa: CASNQRGEAPQETQYF
clone_size: many; v_call: TRBV6-2/TRBV6-3; j_call: TRBJ1-5; cdr3_aa: CASSQLVFVREQPQHF
clone_size: many; v_call: TRBV7-9; j_call: TRBJ1-4; cdr3_aa: CASSLGHRNEKLFF
clone_size: many; v_call: TRBV6-1; j_call: TRBJ1-2; cdr3_aa: CASLVNYGYTF
clone_size: many; v_call: TRBV12-5; j_call: TRBJ1-2; cdr3_aa: CASGISLMNYGYTF
clone_size: many; v_call: TRBV24-1; j_call: TRBJ1-2; cdr3_aa: CATSGNPGQTPMATGYTF
clone_size: many; v_call: TRBV12-3/TRBV12-4; j_call: TRBJ1-2; cdr3_aa: CASTKLRGQGARGYTF
clone_size: many; v_call: TRBV6-2/TRBV6-3; j_call: TRBJ1-2; cdr3_aa: CASSYPLRRGGIGYTF
clone_size: many; v_call: TRBV7-9; j_call: TRBJ2-1; cdr3_aa: CASSPTLLYYNEQFF
clone_size: NA; v_call: TRBV20-1; j_call: TRBJ1-1; cdr3_aa: CSATRDRVRTKAFF